This is a list of T cell receptor beta chains from one sample in a study of cytomegalovirus exposure and HLA in healthy donors. Here immunoSEQ multiplex PCR was the method, and the copy in TCRdb shows in-frame clones only, minus some. The table has fewer than 350,000 clones, around 90% seen once; the top ten hold about 2%. Sequencing was carried out using PBMCs. The receptors stem from a woman aged 18-29 years in good health and CMV-seronegative. Each CDR3 is given with its conserved first and last residue. The D gene is left open where the match is weak. Clone size appears in some rows only: once, few, many, or a class for an expanded clone.

>TRBJ2-7|TRBV27|TRBD2|-
CASSLTSGAYYEQYF
TGTGCCAGCAGTTTGACTAGCGGCGCATATTACGAGCAGTACTTC
>TRBJ2-1|TRBV5-5|-|-
CASSLDRLLLGAVNRNEQFF
TGTGCCAGCAGCTTGGATAGGCTACTCTTGGGGGCAGTAAATCGTAATGAGCAGTTCTTC
>TRBJ2-1|TRBV5-7|-|-
CASSSGGGPSFFYNEQFF
TGTGCCAGCAGCTCCGGCGGGGGCCCTAGTTTTTTCTACAATGAGCAGTTCTTC
>TRBJ2-1|TRBV7-2|TRBD2|once
CASSLGGKRGPSEEQFF
TGTGCCAGCAGCTTAGGGGGTAAGCGGGGGCCTAGCGAGGAGCAGTTCTTC
>TRBJ1-1|TRBV4-1|-|-
CASSHSGLNTEAFF
TGCGCCAGCAGCCATAGCGGCCTGAACACTGAAGCTTTCTTT
>TRBJ1-2|TRBV11-2|TRBD1|-
CASSGRTGLNGYTF
TGTGCCAGCAGCGGGCGGACAGGGTTGAATGGCTACACCTTC
>TRBJ2-1|TRBV5-1|TRBD2|-
CASSLLGGAYNEQFF
TGCGCCAGCAGCTTGTTGGGGGGGGCCTACAATGAGCAGTTCTTC
>TRBJ2-3|TRBV5-1|-|-
CASSPDRSNQPQYF
TGCGCCAGCAGCCCAGACCGTAGCAATCAGCCCCAGTATTTT
>TRBJ2-2|TRBV6-5|TRBD2|-
CASSYSGSGADGELFF
TGTGCCAGCAGTTACTCGGGGAGCGGGGCTGACGGGGAGCTGTTTTTT
>TRBJ2-1|TRBV13|TRBD2|-
CASSTSGLAPSSYNEQFF
TGTGCCAGCAGCACCTCGGGACTAGCCCCGAGCTCCTACAATGAGCAGTTCTTC
>TRBJ2-1|TRBV7-9|-|-
CASSSWAGTSNEQFF
TGTGCCAGCAGCTCCTGGGCTGGGACAAGCAATGAGCAGTTCTTC
>TRBJ2-7|TRBV6-1|TRBD2|-
CASSRTSGGYEQYF
TGTGCCAGCAGTAGGACTAGCGGGGGGTACGAGCAGTACTTC
>TRBJ1-4|TRBV2|-|once
CASNYRATNEKLFF
TGTGCCAGCAACTACCGTGCAACTAATGAAAAACTGTTTTTT
>TRBJ2-7|TRBV7-2|-|-
CASRSGDRSYEQYF
TGTGCCAGCCGGTCGGGGGACCGCTCCTACGAGCAGTACTTC
>TRBJ1-2|TRBV6-5|TRBD1|-
CASSYDRGYGYTF
TGTGCCAGCAGTTACGACAGGGGCTATGGCTACACCTTC
>TRBJ1-5|TRBV19|-|-
CASRTANQPQHF
TGTGCCAGTCGGACAGCAAATCAGCCCCAGCATTTT
>TRBJ2-7|TRBV6-5|TRBD1|-
CASSRRQGYEQYF
TGTGCCAGCAGTCGTAGACAGGGGTACGAGCAGTACTTC
>TRBJ2-5|TRBV7-9|-|-
CASSLGLNQETQYF
TGTGCCAGCAGCTTAGGTCTAAACCAAGAGACCCAGTACTTC
>TRBJ2-7|TRBV2|-|-
CASSREVEQYF
TGTGCCAGCTCCAGGGAAGTCGAGCAGTACTTC
>TRBJ2-3|TRBV14|-|-
CAGSPAGLFADTQYF
TGTGCCGGCAGCCCCGCGGGACTTTTCGCAGATACGCAGTATTTT
>TRBJ2-3|TRBV7-2|-|-
CASSLADWLAADTQYF
TGTGCCAGCAGCCTCGCAGATTGGCTAGCAGCAGATACGCAGTATTTT
>TRBJ1-1|TRBV6-1|-|-
CASSESAASEAFF
TGTGCCAGCAGTGAAAGTGCCGCCAGTGAAGCTTTCTTT
>TRBJ2-7|TRBV6-1|-|-
CASRIGVSEQYF
TGTGCCAGCAGAATAGGGGTGAGCGAGCAGTACTTC
>TRBJ1-3|TRBV5-4|TRBD1|few
CASSLTGGRKDTIYF
TGTGCCAGCAGCTTAACAGGGGGAAGGAAGGACACCATATATTTT
>TRBJ1-1|TRBV2|-|few
CASISAGMNTEAFF
TGTGCCAGCATTTCGGCAGGGATGAACACTGAAGCTTTCTTT
>TRBJ2-2|TRBV12-5|-|-
CASGLNQAVGIGELFF
TGTGCTAGTGGTTTGAATCAGGCTGTAGGAATCGGGGAGCTGTTTTTT
>TRBJ2-3|TRBV5-8|-|-
CASSLGRGRGTDTQYF
TGTGCCAGCAGCTTGGGGCGGGGAAGAGGCACAGATACGCAGTATTTT
>TRBJ2-1|TRBV5-4|TRBD2|-
CASSRSGEYNEQFF
TGTGCCAGCAGCCGAAGCGGGGAGTACAATGAGCAGTTCTTC
>TRBJ2-5|TRBV5-1|TRBD1|-
CASRGGRETQYF
TGCGCCAGCAGAGGGGGCCGAGAGACCCAGTACTTC
>TRBJ2-5|TRBV7-3|TRBD2|-
CASSLLRGERETQYF
TGTGCCAGCAGTTTACTGCGGGGGGAGAGGGAGACCCAGTACTTC
>TRBJ2-7|TRBV10-2|TRBD1|-
CASSEGTGGYEQYF
TGCGCCAGCAGTGAGGGAACAGGGGGCTACGAGCAGTACTTC
>TRBJ1-2|TRBV2|-|-
CASRGRENYGYTF
TGTGCCAGCAGGGGGAGGGAGAACTATGGCTACACCTTC
>TRBJ2-5|TRBV7-9|-|once
CASQLLEERTQYF
TGTGCCAGCCAACTCTTGGAGGAACGGACCCAGTACTTC
>TRBJ2-1|TRBV7-9|TRBD2|-
CASSSRLAGGLPYNEQFF
TGTGCCAGCAGTTCGCGACTAGCGGGGGGGTTACCCTACAATGAGCAGTTCTTC
>TRBJ2-4|TRBV15|TRBD2|once
CATSIGTSGAGAKNIQYF
TGTGCCACCAGCATCGGGACTAGCGGGGCCGGGGCCAAAAACATTCAGTACTTC
>TRBJ2-7|TRBV11-2|-|-
CASRPRRGSVYEQYF
TGTGCCAGCAGACCGCGTCGGGGGTCGGTCTACGAGCAGTACTTC
>TRBJ2-2|TRBV2|-|-
CASLVLNTGELFF
TGTGCCAGCCTCGTCCTAAACACCGGGGAGCTGTTTTTT
>TRBJ1-4|TRBV10-3|TRBD1|-
CAISQGEGEKLFF
TGTGCCATCTCACAGGGGGAGGGTGAAAAACTGTTTTTT
>TRBJ2-3|TRBV5-4|TRBD2|-
CASSSSGATDTQYF
TGTGCCAGCAGCTCCAGCGGGGCAACAGATACGCAGTATTTT
>TRBJ2-7|TRBV6-1|-|-
CASINPGHSDHEQYF
TGTGCCAGCATCAACCCGGGACACAGCGACCACGAGCAGTACTTC
>TRBJ1-5|TRBV5-1|-|-
CASSLAGENQPQHF
TGCGCCAGCAGCTTGGCCGGGGAAAATCAGCCCCAGCATTTT
>TRBJ1-4|TRBV11-2|-|-
CASSTRTGRTNEKLFF
TGTGCCAGCAGCACCAGAACAGGGAGAACTAATGAAAAACTGTTTTTT
>TRBJ1-6|TRBV5-1|TRBD1|-
CASSRDRGLGSSYNSPLHF
TGCGCCAGCAGCCGCGACAGGGGGCTAGGGAGCTCCTATAATTCACCCCTCCACTTT
>TRBJ1-3|TRBV9|-|-
CASSVDSFGNTIYF
TGTGCCAGCAGCGTAGACAGTTTTGGAAACACCATATATTTT
>TRBJ2-2|TRBV19|TRBD2|-
CASSNSGGRGTGELFF
TGTGCCAGTAGTAATAGCGGGGGCCGGGGCACCGGGGAGCTGTTTTTT
>TRBJ2-4|TRBV2|-|-
CASSEQTALVAKNIQYF
TGTGCCAGCAGTGAACAGACTGCCCTTGTAGCCAAAAACATTCAGTACTTC
>TRBJ2-1|TRBV6-5|TRBD1|once
CASSYQGARTHNEQFF
TGTGCCAGCAGTTATCAGGGGGCACGGACACACAATGAGCAGTTCTTC
>TRBJ1-1|TRBV6-1|-|-
CASTRQFEAFF
TGTGCCAGCACCAGACAGTTTGAAGCTTTCTTT
>TRBJ2-7|TRBV14|TRBD1|-
CASSRATGGPLYEQYF
TGTGCCAGCAGCCGAGCCACAGGGGGCCCTCTCTACGAGCAGTACTTC
>TRBJ1-1|TRBV11-2|-|-
CASSLRQNTEAFF
TGTGCCAGCAGCCTCCGACAGAACACTGAAGCTTTCTTT
>TRBJ2-1|TRBV10-3|-|-
CAISAGDSYNEQFF
TGTGCCATCAGTGCCGGAGACTCCTACAATGAGCAGTTCTTC
>TRBJ2-7|TRBV10-1|TRBD2|-
CASSESRGGPYEQYF
TGCGCCAGCAGTGAATCGCGGGGGGGACCCTACGAGCAGTACTTC
>TRBJ1-1|TRBV28|-|-
CASSLGSFLENTEAFF
TGTGCCAGCAGTTTAGGTAGTTTTTTAGAGAACACTGAAGCTTTCTTT
>TRBJ1-2|TRBV7-9|-|-
CASSLDAGEANYGYTF
TGTGCCAGCAGCTTAGATGCGGGGGAAGCAAACTATGGCTACACCTTC
>TRBJ1-3|TRBV5-1|-|-
CASSLTGQAGNTIYF
TGCGCCAGCAGCTTGACAGGGCAGGCTGGAAACACCATATATTTT